This TCR beta chain was captured by sequencing in a study of T cell responses to AZD1222 COVID-19 vaccine. Study outcomes and limitations: The study reported that nearly half of spike-specific TCRs target unmutated variant regions. Only after the peak T cell response were repertoires sampled. Spike-specific TCRs gained breadth and depth after people received two AZD1222 doses.

Clones were sequenced by immunoSEQ multiplex PCR, and TCRdb holds only the in-frame ones, with some missing. This repertoire shows just under 150,000 clones, 86% found once; its top ten account for around 5%. As for this clone: Its antigen remains unidentified.

CDR3 length: 18 amino acids. Germline CDR1 reads SGHDT; CDR2 reads YYEEEE. The V and J ends lost 3 bases and 0 bases, in that order; junction bases with no gene match: 7. The sequenced sample was peripheral blood, obtained 28 days after the second AZD1222 dose. The sequence derives from an adult who received the AZD1222 COVID-19 vaccine. This rearrangement joins TRBV5-6 to TRBJ2-3; 13 bases fit TRBD2. The CDR3 is CASSSGTSGTTSTDTQYF. The DNA of the CDR3 is TGTGCCAGCAGCTCAGGGACTAGCGGGACCACTAGCACAGATACGCAGTATTTT. The full variable domain, rest sourced from reference TRBV5-6 and TRBJ2-3, is DAGVTQSPTHLIKTRGQQVTLRCSPKSGHDTVSWYQQALGQGPQFIFQYYEEEERQRGNFPDRFSGHQFPNYSSELNVNALLLGDSALYLCASSSGTSGTTSTDTQYFGPGTRLTVL.